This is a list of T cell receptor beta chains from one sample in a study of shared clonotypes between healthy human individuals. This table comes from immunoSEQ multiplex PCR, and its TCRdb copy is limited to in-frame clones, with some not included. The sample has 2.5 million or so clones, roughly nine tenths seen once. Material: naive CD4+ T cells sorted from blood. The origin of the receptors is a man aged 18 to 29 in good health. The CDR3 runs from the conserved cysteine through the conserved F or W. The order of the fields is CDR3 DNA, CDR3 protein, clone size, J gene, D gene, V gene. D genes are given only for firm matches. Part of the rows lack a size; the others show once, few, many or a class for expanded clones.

TGTGCCAGTAGTCCGGGTAGCGGTTACGAGCAGTACTTC | CASSPGSGYEQYF | NA | TRBJ2-7 | NA | TRBV19
TGCGCCAGCAGCTTGTATGGAGGGCCTAATGAAAAACTGTTTTTT | CASSLYGGPNEKLFF | NA | TRBJ1-4 | NA | TRBV5-1
TGCGCCAGCAGCCCGCCCACAGATACGCAGTATTTT | CASSPPTDTQYF | NA | TRBJ2-3 | NA | TRBV5-1
TGTGCCAGCAGCTTCGGACACAAGCCGTCGGGCTATGGCTACACCTTC | CASSFGHKPSGYGYTF | NA | TRBJ1-2 | NA | TRBV5-6
TGCGCCAGCAGCCCGGACAGGGGGTACTACAATGAGCAGTTCTTC | CASSPDRGYYNEQFF | NA | TRBJ2-1 | TRBD1 | TRBV5-1
TGTGCCAGCAGTTTATCGGTGCGGAGAGGGTGGACCGGGGAGCTGTTTTTT | CASSLSVRRGWTGELFF | NA | TRBJ2-2 | NA | TRBV27
TGCGCCAGCAGCTTGGGGGCAGGTAATGAAAAACTGTTTTTT | CASSLGAGNEKLFF | once | TRBJ1-4 | NA | TRBV5-1
TGCAGCGTTGAAGAAAAAGGGGGAGGCTACAATGAGCAGTTCTTC | CSVEEKGGGYNEQFF | NA | TRBJ2-1 | NA | TRBV29-1
TGTGCCAGCTCTCTAGACAGAGCCTACGAGCAGTACTTC | CASSLDRAYEQYF | NA | TRBJ2-7 | NA | TRBV18
TGTGCCAGCTCGGTGCAGGAGGGTACGCAGTATTTT | CASSVQEGTQYF | NA | TRBJ2-3 | NA | TRBV18
TGTGCCATCAGTGAGTCACCGGGACAGGGGGTCTCCTACACCTTC | CAISESPGQGVSYTF | NA | TRBJ1-2 | TRBD1 | TRBV10-3
TGTGCCAGCAGTTACCCCAGGGAGACCCAGTACTTC | CASSYPRETQYF | NA | TRBJ2-5 | NA | TRBV6-5
TGTGCCAGCAGGCCCGGGACGGGGAAATACGAGCAGTACTTC | CASRPGTGKYEQYF | NA | TRBJ2-7 | NA | TRBV28
TGTGCCAGCAGCTTAAAGGGAGTGGGAAAACTGTTTTTT | CASSLKGVGKLFF | NA | TRBJ1-4 | NA | TRBV7-9
TGTGCCAGCAGCTTAGATAAGATGGGGGGGGAGACCCAGTACTTC | CASSLDKMGGETQYF | NA | TRBJ2-5 | TRBD2 | TRBV11-2
TGTGCCAGCAGCTTGTCGCTGAACACTGAAGCTTTCTTT | CASSLSLNTEAFF | NA | TRBJ1-1 | NA | TRBV5-4